The present T cell receptor (beta chain) was sequenced within a study of siplizumab effects on memory and regulatory T cells. About this clone itself: Its matching antigen is unknown. Distinct nucleotide sequences in the sample also encode this CDR3.

Study-level findings and limits: Suppressive capability of dividing Tregs from siplizumab cultures went unverified. A mean of approximately 70% of mappable alloreactive CD4+ clones were Treg-derived with siplizumab, compared with approximately 29% in controls. There appeared to be greater diversity in naive T cells than in memory cells, and naive T cells seemed major contributors to the alloresponse. Significantly reduced by siplizumab was the cumulative frequency of alloreactive sequences, namely those traceable to unstimulated CD4+ memory cells.

The CDR3 covers 16 residues. Per germline, CDR1 SGHRS and CDR2 YFSETQ. V lost 1 base, J lost 5 bases, and 8 bases stayed unmatched. Clones were read by immunoSEQ multiplex PCR, and TCRdb kept only the in-frame ones, dropping some. The sample holds over 100,000 clones; roughly 94% are singletons and the top ten take around 0.75%. This clonotype was obtained from a human donor in good health. The sequenced sample consisted of Tregs sorted from blood. The rearrangement uses TRBV5-1 and TRBJ2-5, with 10 bases that match TRBD2. CDR3 residues: CASSLPAGGGGETQYF. The CDR3 DNA reads TGCGCCAGCAGCTTGCCAGCGGGAGGGGGTGGCGAGACCCAGTACTTC.